A single sample is the source of the 25 T cell receptor beta chains below, sequenced in a study of T-cell memory formation after mild COVID-19. TCRdb used MiXCR to reprocess the 5' RACE reads, holding one entry per CDR3 protein. The sample shows 200,000 to 250,000 distinct CDR3 sequences, roughly 14% of them seen only once. Input material: PBMCs or a T cell subset sorted from them (not recorded which). These receptors all stem from an adult woman who had mild COVID-19 (a few samples of this study predate the infection). Cell type and time point are not known.

This clonotype was counted between two and nine times. The chain joins TRBV5-1 to TRBJ1-1, with D perhaps TRBD1 (6 bases). CDR1 is SGHRS and CDR2 is YFSETQ in the germline V gene. Between the trimmed V and J ends, which lost 0 bases and 11 bases, there was a span of 11 bases. CDR3 length: 12 residues. This CDR3 reads CASSLEQGGAFF. Here the CDR3 DNA reads TGCGCCAGCAGCTTGGAACAGGGTGGGGCTTTCTTT.

The rearrangement joins TRBV7-2 to TRBJ2-7; D call uncertain. Germline lookup yields CDR1 SGHTA and CDR2 FQGNSA. Trimming stripped 5 bases from V and 10 bases from J, with 18 bases between. This CDR3 spans 13 amino acids. CDR3 nucleotides: TGTGCCAGCAGCATACCCCAGACCCTATATCAGTACTTC. Translation: CASSIPQTLYQYF.

V and J are TRBV12-3 or TRBV12-4 and TRBJ1-5, with D tentatively TRBD1 (5 bases). The CDR3 extends over 13 amino acids. Deletions cut 0 bases from V and 5 bases from J, with 5 bases between. CDR3 nucleotides: TGTGCCAGCAGTTTAGCGACAGATCAGCCCCAGCATTTT. This translates into CASSLATDQPQHF.

This chain connects TRBV9 to TRBJ1-5; 9 nucleotides line up with TRBD1. This CDR3 is 16 amino acids long. Per germline, CDR1 SGDLS and CDR2 YYNGEE. V was clipped by 4 bases and J by 8 bases; unmatched bases: 13. In nucleotides, the CDR3 is TGTGCCAGCAGCACCGGGGGGAGGACAGGGGTTGAGCCCCAGCATTTT. This sequence encodes CASSTGGRTGVEPQHF. Full variable domain (remainder filled in from reference TRBV9 and TRBJ1-5): DSGVTQTPKHLITATGQRVTLRCSPRSGDLSVYWYQQSLDQGLQFLIQYYNGEERAKGNILERFSAQQFPDLHSELNLSSLELGDSALYFCASSTGGRTGVEPQHFGDGTRLSIL.

This rearrangement joins TRBV27 to TRBJ1-2; D gene ambiguous. Germline CDR1 is MNHEY and CDR2 is SMNVEV (reference sequence). V gave up 5 bases and J gave up 5 bases, with 15 bases separating them. CDR3 size: 14 residues. CDR3 protein: CASSPPGIAYGYTF. In DNA form, the CDR3 reads TGTGCCAGCAGTCCCCCGGGTATTGCGTATGGCTACACCTTC.

This clonotype was counted at least ten times. This CDR3 is CASSLTEGRSYTF. For the CDR3, the DNA is TGTGCCAGCAGCTTAACGGAGGGTAGGAGCTACACCTTC. The J gene is TRBJ1-2, the V gene TRBV7-3, with D unresolved. The germline V and J ends were trimmed by 0 bases and 9 bases, with 11 bases remaining between them. CDR3 length equals 13 residues. Looked up from germline, CDR1 is SGHTA and CDR2 is FQGTGA.

There are a few counts of this clonotype. The genes are TRBV10-3 and TRBJ1-5; unclear D gene. This CDR3 is 13 amino acids long. V gave up 6 bases and J gave up 5 bases, with 11 bases separating them. Germline-derived CDR1 and CDR2 are ENHRY and SYGVKD. The DNA of the CDR3 is TGTGCCATCAGCCCGGCAGAAGATCAGCCCCAGCATTTT. This sequence encodes CAISPAEDQPQHF.

The V call is TRBV7-2, the J call TRBJ2-7, with 9 nucleotides matching TRBD1. Per germline, CDR1 SGHTA and CDR2 FQGNSA. J gave up 2 bases and V 0 bases, and 8 bases lay outside the gene matches. CDR3 length: 17 amino acids. The CDR3 coding sequence is TGTGCCAGCAGCTTAGCCGGGATGTGGGACAGGGCCTACGAGCAGTACTTC. It translates to CASSLAGMWDRAYEQYF.

The V and J genes are TRBV3-1 and TRBJ2-3, with no clear D. From germline, CDR1 is LGHDT and CDR2 YNNKEL (reference sequence). With 3 bases removed from V and 4 bases from J, the gap between germline ends came to 14 bases. The CDR3 has 15 residues. In nucleotides, the CDR3 is TGTGCCAGCAGCCATAACATCGGAGAGGCAGATACGCAGTATTTT. Amino acids: CASSHNIGEADTQYF.

In this sample, this clonotype turned up many times. The chain is built from TRBV12-3 or TRBV12-4 and TRBJ2-1, with 7 bases aligning to TRBD1. The V and J ends lost 7 bases and 3 bases, in that order; junction bases with no gene match: 9. This CDR3 is 15 amino acids long. The CDR3 DNA reads as TGTGCCAGCAAGAACCGGGACAGTTACTACAATGAGCAGTTCTTC. It codes for CASKNRDSYYNEQFF.

The J gene is TRBJ2-1, the V gene TRBV12-3 or TRBV12-4, with D unresolved. This CDR3 is built from 13 residues. V lost 7 bases, J lost 8 bases, and 15 bases lay in between. The CDR3 reads CASTLSGLDEQFF. The CDR3 DNA is TGTGCCAGCACCCTCTCCGGGCTAGATGAGCAGTTCTTC.

This clonotype was counted only a few times. The CDR3 nucleotides read TGTGCCAGTAGTAGGACAGGGACCGCTGGAAACACCATATATTTT. The encoded protein is CASSRTGTAGNTIYF. V and J are TRBV19 and TRBJ1-3, with 8 bases identical to TRBD1. The CDR3 length is 15 residues. Germline V gene data show CDR1 as LNHDA and CDR2 as SQIVND (reference sequence). Unmatched junction bases numbered 4, after V lost 4 bases and J lost 2 bases. The full variable domain, with the rest looked up from reference TRBV19 and TRBJ1-3, is DGGITQSPKYLFRKEGQNVTLSCEQNLNHDAMYWYRQDPGQGLRLIYYSQIVNDFQKGDIAEGYSVSREKKESFPLTVTSAQKNPTAFYLCASSRTGTAGNTIYFGEGSWLTVV.

This clonotype was seen a few times. The chain joins TRBV19 to TRBJ1-2; maybe TRBD1 (5 bases). With 5 bases removed from V and 8 bases from J, the gap between germline ends came to 21 bases. Germline assignment: CDR1 LNHDA and CDR2 SQIVND (reference sequence). This CDR3 region has 15 residues. CDR3 coding DNA: TGTGCCAGTAGTCTTTCCAACGGGGCTCTGGGGGGCTACACCTTC. Residues: CASSLSNGALGGYTF. The complete variable domain, with remaining parts taken from reference TRBV19 and TRBJ1-2, reads DGGITQSPKYLFRKEGQNVTLSCEQNLNHDAMYWYRQDPGQGLRLIYYSQIVNDFQKGDIAEGYSVSREKKESFPLTVTSAQKNPTAFYLCASSLSNGALGGYTFGSGTRLTVV.

This clonotype has only a few counts. V is TRBV24-1 and J is TRBJ2-2; tentative D call: TRBD1 (6 bases). The V and J ends lost 2 bases and 5 bases respectively, with 11 bases between them. The CDR3 is 15 residues long. Germline V CDR1 and CDR2: KGHDR, SFDVKD. Written as DNA, the CDR3 is TGTGCCACCAGTGATTCGGACAGCGTTACCGGGGAGCTGTTTTTT. Its translation: CATSDSDSVTGELFF.

A few counts support this clonotype. The rearrangement joins TRBV7-8 to TRBJ2-1; a weak D match, TRBD2 (5 bases). CDR3 length: 15 amino acids. The germline V gene encodes CDR1 SGHVS and CDR2 FQNEAQ. V dropped 0 bases and J dropped 3 bases, with 9 bases sitting between them. In DNA, the CDR3 is TGTGCCAGCAGCTTAGCGGAGGTCTTCTACAATGAGCAGTTCTTC. Translation: CASSLAEVFYNEQFF.

This chain uses TRBV12-3 or TRBV12-4 with TRBJ2-3, with D possibly being TRBD1 or TRBD2 (5 bases each). With 4 bases removed from V and 2 bases from J, the gap between germline ends came to 13 bases. CDR3 length: 15 amino acids. CDR3 sequence: CASSSPSGPTDTQYF. CDR3 in DNA: TGTGCCAGCAGTTCTCCCTCGGGACCCACAGATACGCAGTATTTT.

The rearrangement joins TRBV7-2 to TRBJ1-2; D is ambiguous. CDR1 and CDR2 (germline): SGHTA, FQGNSA. The CDR3 covers 14 residues. Trimming stripped 5 bases from V and 7 bases from J, with 17 bases between. CDR3 sequence (DNA): TGTGCCAGCAGCCCGAAGCCCCCCTCGGGTGGCTACACCTTC. Translation gives CASSPKPPSGGYTF.

The rearrangement uses TRBV4-1 and TRBJ1-1; D gene unclear. Trimming took off 0 bases at V and 4 bases at J, with 6 bases between the two ends. Germline CDR1 is MGHRA and CDR2 is YSYEKL. This CDR3 region has 13 residues. The CDR3 reads CASSQEAATEAFF. CDR3 bases: TGCGCCAGCAGCCAAGAGGCGGCCACTGAAGCTTTCTTT.

This sequence joins TRBV3-1 and TRBJ1-2, with D possibly matching TRBD1 (5 bases). The CDR3 covers 15 residues. Germline values: CDR1 LGHDT, CDR2 YNNKEL (reference sequence). Trimming took off 0 bases at V and 2 bases at J, with 10 bases between the two ends. Here the CDR3 DNA reads TGTGCCAGCAGCCAAGATGGGGGTTGGAACTATGGCTACACCTTC. This translates into CASSQDGGWNYGYTF.

The chain recombines TRBV10-3 with TRBJ2-5; perhaps D is TRBD1 or TRBD2 (5 bases each). This CDR3 comprises 13 residues. Germline CDR1 and CDR2: ENHRY and SYGVKD. Between the trimmed V and J ends, which lost 8 bases and 5 bases, there was a span of 15 bases. CDR3 in amino acids: CAISGTAKETQYF. The CDR3 DNA follows: TGTGCCATCTCAGGGACCGCTAAGGAGACCCAGTACTTC.

This clonotype appeared a few times. For the CDR3, the DNA is TGCAGTGCTAGAAGCGTGACTAGCGGGGGGACCTACGAGCAGTACTTC. This sequence encodes CSARSVTSGGTYEQYF. The V gene is TRBV20-1, the J gene TRBJ2-7; 13 bases fit TRBD2. Germline CDR1 is DFQATT and CDR2 is SNEGSKA (reference sequence). J gave up 2 bases and V 2 bases, and 6 bases lay outside the gene matches. There are 16 residues in the CDR3.

A few counts support this clonotype. The rearrangement joins TRBV29-1 to TRBJ1-1; no definite D call. Trimming stripped 7 bases from V and 4 bases from J, with 16 bases between. The CDR3 sequence is 13 residues long. Germline CDR1 reads SQVTM; CDR2 reads ANQGSEA. CDR3 loop: CSAGEAGFTEAFF. DNA of the CDR3: TGCAGCGCCGGGGAGGCCGGATTCACTGAAGCTTTCTTT.

V usage is TRBV19 and J usage is TRBJ2-6; 7 bases map to TRBD1. The germline CDR1 and CDR2 sequences are LNHDA and SQIVND (reference sequence). This CDR3 contains 14 residues. Trimming took 9 bases from V and 2 from J; bases not matched to a gene: 4. This CDR3 is CASIGTAGANVLTF. CDR3 sequence (DNA): TGTGCCAGCATTGGGACAGCTGGGGCCAACGTCCTGACTTTC. Variable domain in full (rest from reference TRBV19 and TRBJ2-6): DGGITQSPKYLFRKEGQNVTLSCEQNLNHDAMYWYRQDPGQGLRLIYYSQIVNDFQKGDIAEGYSVSREKKESFPLTVTSAQKNPTAFYLCASIGTAGANVLTFGAGSRLTVL.

This clonotype was picked up many times. The CDR3 nucleotides are TGTGCCAGCAGTTGGGGAACGGGGTCCCAGTACTTC. Amino acids: CASSWGTGSQYF. The chain combines TRBV12-3 or TRBV12-4 with TRBJ2-5; perhaps TRBD2 as D (5 bases). This CDR3 has 12 amino acids. V lost 4 bases to trimming and J lost 9 bases, with 12 bases between them.

At least ten counts were recorded for this clonotype. The CDR3 sequence: CASSLSRGNEQYF. CDR3 DNA sequence: TGTGCCAGCAGCTTATCTAGGGGGAACGAGCAGTACTTC. The gene calls are TRBV7-9 and TRBJ2-7; a weak D match, TRBD1 (6 bases). The CDR3 is made up of 13 amino acids. Germline assignment: CDR1 SEHNR and CDR2 FQNEAQ (reference sequence). Trimming shortened V by 2 bases and J by 5 bases, and 10 bases separated the two germline ends. The complete variable domain, with remaining parts taken from reference TRBV7-9 and TRBJ2-7, reads DTGVSQNPRHKITKRGQNVTFRCDPISEHNRLYWYRQTLGQGPEFLTYFQNEAQLEKSRLLSDRFSAERPKGSFSTLEIQRTEQGDSAMYLCASSLSRGNEQYFGPGTRLTVT.